A single sample is the source of the 14 T cell receptor beta chains below, sequenced in a study of blood T cell repertoires in COVID-19. The assay was immunoSEQ multiplex PCR, and TCRdb's table has in-frame clones only and misses some. The sample contains approximately 230,000 clones, around 88% of which appear only once. The source material was peripheral blood. The source is an elderly man with acute or convalescent COVID-19.

CDR3 sequence reads: CASSSGTSDYGYTF. The CDR3 DNA sequence: TGTGCCAGCAGTTCGGGGACATCCGACTATGGCTACACCTTC. The rearrangement links TRBV28 to TRBJ1-2; D is possibly TRBD1 (6 bases). Germline loops: CDR1 MDHEN, CDR2 SYDVKM. Deletions cut 4 bases from V and 3 bases from J, with 12 bases between. This CDR3 contains 14 residues.

This clone has only one observation. Other DNA sequences in this sample translate to the same CDR3. The V call is TRBV6-5, the J call TRBJ2-7; 7 bases match TRBD2. The CDR3 runs 14 residues. With V trimmed by 0 bases and J by 4 bases, 3 bases remained unmatched. Germline lookup yields CDR1 MNHEY and CDR2 SVGAGI. The CDR3, as DNA: TGTGCCAGCAGTTACTCTCGGGGGGAATACGAGCAGTACTTC. Translated, it gives CASSYSRGEYEQYF.

The chain links TRBV12-3 or TRBV12-4 to TRBJ1-4; D is unclear. Deletions cut 6 bases from V and 8 bases from J, with 10 bases between. This CDR3 region has 12 residues. The CDR3 bases are TGTGCCAGCAGACTCCAACAGGAAAAACTGTTTTTT. As protein: CASRLQQEKLFF.

The V and J genes are TRBV18 and TRBJ2-7; TRBD1 agrees at 7 bases. After removal of 6 bases from V and 0 bases from J, the junction contained 5 bases not matched to a gene. CDR1 and CDR2 (germline): KGHSH, LQKENI. This CDR3 is 14 amino acids long. The CDR3 bases are TGTGCCAGCTCTCCCGGGACAGCCTCCTACGAGCAGTACTTC. It is translated as CASSPGTASYEQYF.

The chain carries TRBV28 and TRBJ1-4, with 9 bases identical to TRBD1. From germline, CDR1 is MDHEN and CDR2 SYDVKM. V was pared by 6 bases and J by 6 bases, with 2 bases of the junction left unmatched. The CDR3 totals 13 residues. CDR3 sequence: CASSGTGYEKLFF. The CDR3 coding sequence is TGTGCCAGCAGCGGGACAGGGTATGAAAAACTGTTTTTT. The full variable domain, in which reference TRBV28 and TRBJ1-4 provide the parts outside the CDR3, is DVKVTQSSRYLVKRTGEKVFLECVQDMDHENMFWYRQDPGLGLRLIYFSYDVKMKEKGDIPEGYSVSREKKERFSLILESASTNQTSMYLCASSGTGYEKLFFGSGTQLSVL.

V and J are TRBV7-9 and TRBJ1-2; D remains unclear. Looked up from germline, CDR1 is SEHNR and CDR2 is FQNEAQ (reference sequence). The CDR3 consists of 13 residues. V was shortened by 1 base and J by 8 bases, with 11 bases between the two germline ends. Written as DNA, the CDR3 is TGTGCCAGCAGCTTAGACACCCCGGGGGGCTACACCTTC. This sequence encodes CASSLDTPGGYTF. Filled out from reference TRBV7-9 and TRBJ1-2, the complete variable domain reads DTGVSQNPRHKITKRGQNVTFRCDPISEHNRLYWYRQTLGQGPEFLTYFQNEAQLEKSRLLSDRFSAERPKGSFSTLEIQRTEQGDSAMYLCASSLDTPGGYTFGSGTRLTVV.

The chain is built from TRBV15 and TRBJ2-7; 9 bases line up with TRBD1. Germline loops: CDR1 LNHNV, CDR2 YYDKDF (reference sequence). The V segment lost 2 bases and the J segment 0 bases; nucleotides outside the gene matches: 2. CDR3 length equals 15 residues. In DNA form, the CDR3 reads TGTGCCACCAGCAGATCGACAGGGGGCTCCTACGAGCAGTACTTC. Translating it yields CATSRSTGGSYEQYF.

The chain is built from TRBV10-1 and TRBJ2-3; 9 bases line up with TRBD2. V shed 8 bases and J 6 bases; nucleotides not matched to a gene: 6. The CDR3 is made up of 13 amino acids. Germline values: CDR1 WNHNN, CDR2 SYGVQD (reference sequence). The CDR3 coding sequence is TGCGCCAGCCAAGGACTAGCGTTGGATACGCAGTATTTT. The encoded protein is CASQGLALDTQYF.

The CDR3 spells CASSLSGSSYNEQFF. The DNA for the CDR3 is TGTGCCAGCAGTCTTAGCGGGAGCTCCTACAATGAGCAGTTCTTC. V usage is TRBV6-5 and J usage is TRBJ2-1; 9 bases are a match to TRBD2. V shed 5 bases and J 0 bases; nucleotides not matched to a gene: 2. This CDR3 is 15 amino acids long. The germline CDR1 and CDR2 sequences are MNHEY and SVGAGI.

The CDR3 bases are TGTGCCAGCAGCGTAGCCCACCGAGCGAACACCGGGGAGCTGTTTTTT. Amino acid sequence: CASSVAHRANTGELFF. V is TRBV9 and J is TRBJ2-2; D unresolved. Trimming shortened V by 0 bases and J by 0 bases, and 9 bases separated the two germline ends. Looked up from germline, CDR1 is SGDLS and CDR2 is YYNGEE. This CDR3 is 16 amino acids long.

The chain employs TRBV6-5 and TRBJ1-1, with D perhaps matching TRBD1 (5 bases). V lost 6 bases and J lost 0, with 11 bases in between. In germline, CDR1 is MNHEY, CDR2 SVGAGI. The CDR3 is 14 residues long. The CDR3 sequence: CASRPRQMNTEAFF. CDR3 in DNA: TGTGCCAGCAGACCTCGACAGATGAACACTGAAGCTTTCTTT.

The rearrangement uses TRBV4-1 and TRBJ1-1; D possibly corresponds to TRBD1 (5 bases). CDR1 is MGHRA and CDR2 is YSYEKL in the germline V gene. This CDR3 has 15 residues. V was clipped by 1 base and J by 0 bases, with 9 bases between them. This CDR3 reads CASSQVAGVNTEAFF. DNA for the CDR3: TGCGCCAGCAGCCAAGTGGCGGGGGTGAACACTGAAGCTTTCTTT.

V gene TRBV5-6 combines with J gene TRBJ2-7; 9 bases agree with TRBD1. Losses at the gene ends were 0 bases for V and 4 bases for J; bases not matched to a gene: 8. Germline V gives CDR1 SGHDT, CDR2 YYEEEE. This CDR3 is built from 16 residues. The CDR3 loop reads CASSLARGQGGYEQYF. CDR3 bases: TGTGCCAGCAGCTTGGCCCGGGGACAGGGAGGATACGAGCAGTACTTC. The full variable domain, completed using reference TRBV5-6 and TRBJ2-7, is DAGVTQSPTHLIKTRGQQVTLRCSPKSGHDTVSWYQQALGQGPQFIFQYYEEEERQRGNFPDRFSGHQFPNYSSELNVNALLLGDSALYLCASSLARGQGGYEQYFGPGTRLTVT.

This chain connects TRBV2 to TRBJ2-2; D not resolved. The length of the CDR3 is 14 residues. Germline CDR1 is SNHLY and CDR2 is FYNNEI. Trimming cost V 8 bases and J 4 bases, with 14 bases left between them. CDR3 nucleotide sequence: TGTGCCAGCTCCGACTTCACTGGCACCGGGGAGCTGTTTTTT. It yields the protein CASSDFTGTGELFF.